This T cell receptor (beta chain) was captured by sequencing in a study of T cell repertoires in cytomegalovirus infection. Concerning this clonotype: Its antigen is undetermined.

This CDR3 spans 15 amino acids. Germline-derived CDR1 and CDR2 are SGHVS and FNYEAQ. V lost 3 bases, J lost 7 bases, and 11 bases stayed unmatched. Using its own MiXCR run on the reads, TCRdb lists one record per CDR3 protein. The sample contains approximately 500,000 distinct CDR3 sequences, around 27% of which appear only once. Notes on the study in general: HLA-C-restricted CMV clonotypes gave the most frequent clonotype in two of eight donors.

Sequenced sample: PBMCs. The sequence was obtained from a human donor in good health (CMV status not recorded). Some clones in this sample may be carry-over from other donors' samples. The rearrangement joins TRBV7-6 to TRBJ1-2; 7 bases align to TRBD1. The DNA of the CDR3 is TGTGCCAGCAGCTTGGTTGAAAGGGGGCGCGGTGGCTACACCTTC. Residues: CASSLVERGRGGYTF.